The 9 T cell receptor beta chains presented below share a single source sample, sequenced in a study of T-cell reconstitution after alpha-beta-depleted transplantation in children. Unique molecular identifiers were incorporated during preparation of the TCRbeta library. TCRdb passed the PCR reads through MiXCR, listing each CDR3 protein once. The repertoire holds about 600,000 distinct CDR3 sequences, with roughly 23% as singletons. Sample: PBMCs, mostly from graft donor cells, taken 360 days after TCRalphabeta/CD19-depleted stem cell transplant. These receptors were collected from a boy in the first two years of life who had a stem cell transplant for acute myeloid leukemia, so the T cells may come from the graft donor.

This sequence joins TRBV7-9 and TRBJ2-1, with 7 bases aligning to TRBD2. The length of the CDR3 is 15 residues. Germline V gene data show CDR1 as SEHNR and CDR2 as FQNEAQ (reference sequence). Trimming at V came to 4 bases and at J to 4 bases, leaving 7 bases not matched to a gene. The CDR3 nucleotides read TGTGCCAGCAGCTCTAACCCAGCGGGATACAATGAGCAGTTCTTC. It codes for CASSSNPAGYNEQFF. The full variable domain, with the rest looked up from reference TRBV7-9 and TRBJ2-1, is DTGVSQNPRHKITKRGQNVTFRCDPISEHNRLYWYRQTLGQGPEFLTYFQNEAQLEKSRLLSDRFSAERPKGSFSTLEIQRTEQGDSAMYLCASSSNPAGYNEQFFGPGTRLTVL.

At least ten counts were recorded for this clonotype. The chain uses TRBV20-1 and TRBJ2-3, with D uncertain. V lost 5 bases and J lost 2, with 14 bases in between. This CDR3 is built from 14 residues. Germline V gene sequence: CDR1 DFQATT, CDR2 SNEGSKA (reference sequence). The CDR3 spells CSAPPRSLTDTQYF. DNA of the CDR3: TGCAGTGCTCCCCCTAGGTCCCTCACAGATACGCAGTATTTT.

This clonotype was found many times. The rearrangement joins TRBV20-1 to TRBJ2-1; 9 bases align to TRBD1. V gave up 2 bases and J gave up 6 bases; unmatched junction bases: 8. The CDR3 loop spans 15 amino acids. Per germline, CDR1 DFQATT and CDR2 SNEGSKA (reference sequence). The CDR3 loop reads CSARPGTGRTNEQFF. The CDR3 region has the DNA TGCAGTGCTAGACCAGGGACAGGGAGAACCAATGAGCAGTTCTTC.

V gene TRBV5-1 combines with J gene TRBJ2-5; D remains ambiguous. Germline values: CDR1 SGHRS, CDR2 YFSETQ. This CDR3 has 15 amino acids. Trimming took off 4 bases at V and 1 base at J, with 14 bases between the two ends. CDR3 residues: CASSQDLVFQETQYF. The CDR3 DNA follows: TGCGCCAGCAGCCAGGATTTGGTATTCCAAGAGACCCAGTACTTC.

This clonotype occurred a few times. J is TRBJ2-5 and V is TRBV6-6, with D unresolved. The V end lost 6 bases, the J end lost 5 bases, and 7 bases lay between the germline ends. The germline gives CDR1 MNHNY, CDR2 SVGAGI (reference sequence). This CDR3 is 11 amino acids long. CDR3: CASSSYETQYF. In DNA, the CDR3 is TGTGCCAGCAGCTCGTACGAGACCCAGTACTTC.

The V call is TRBV18, the J call TRBJ2-1; tentative D call: TRBD2 (6 bases). CDR1 is KGHSH, CDR2 LQKENI, per germline. The CDR3 totals 15 residues. V was shortened by 3 bases and J by 5 bases, with 14 bases between the two germline ends. The CDR3 region is CASSPGLAANNEQFF. The DNA of the CDR3 is TGTGCCAGCTCACCGGGACTCGCCGCAAACAATGAGCAGTTCTTC.

This chain connects TRBV3-1 to TRBJ2-5, with D possibly TRBD1 on 6 matching bases. Germline CDR1 reads LGHDT; CDR2 reads YNNKEL (reference sequence). CDR3 length: 16 amino acids. Trimming removed 4 bases at V and 2 bases at J, with 17 bases between. The CDR3 region is CASSPQPWTAQETQYF. The CDR3 nucleotides read TGTGCCAGCAGCCCTCAGCCCTGGACAGCGCAAGAGACCCAGTACTTC.

This clonotype was recorded at least ten times. J is TRBJ1-5 and V is TRBV5-1; 7 nucleotides agree with TRBD1. The length of the CDR3 is 16 residues. The V gene end was trimmed by 4 bases and the J gene end by 2 bases; junction bases not matched to a gene: 9. Germline values: CDR1 SGHRS, CDR2 YFSETQ. The CDR3 DNA is TGCGCCAGCAGCACCCGACAGGGTCGAGGCAATCAGCCCCAGCATTTT. Protein: CASSTRQGRGNQPQHF.

This clonotype showed up just a few times. This chain links TRBV12-3 or TRBV12-4 with TRBJ2-3, with D uncertain. Trimming pared 7 bases from V and 2 bases from J, leaving 19 bases between. CDR3 length: 16 amino acids. CDR3 loop: CASTKILRQTTDTQYF. DNA of the CDR3: TGTGCCAGCACCAAGATCCTTAGACAAACCACAGATACGCAGTATTTT.